This is a list of T cell receptor beta chains from one sample in a study of cytomegalovirus exposure and HLA in healthy donors. TCRdb's table, derived via immunoSEQ multiplex PCR, lists solely in-frame clones and lacks some. The profile shows about 100,000 clones, approximately 87% of them singletons. Sequenced sample: PBMCs. These receptors originate from a man between 40 and 49 years old in good health and CMV-seronegative. The CDR3 runs from the conserved cysteine through the conserved F or W. Fields, in order: clone size, V gene, D gene, J gene, CDR3 protein, CDR3 DNA. A D gene is named only where the DNA matches it firmly. Size is omitted from some rows. Given values are once, few, many or a class for expanded clones.

>-|TRBV11-3|-|TRBJ2-2
CASSLDLREENTGELFF
TGTGCCAGCAGCTTAGATCTCAGGGAAGAGAACACCGGGGAGCTGTTTTTT
>-|TRBV10-3|-|TRBJ1-2
CAITGGYGYTF
TGTGCCATCACGGGGGGCTATGGCTACACCTTC
>once|TRBV19|-|TRBJ2-6
CASTKGVSSGANVLTF
TGTGCCAGTACTAAGGGGGTGAGCTCTGGGGCCAACGTCCTGACTTTC
>-|TRBV7-9|TRBD1|TRBJ1-1
CASSLWYRGSLNTEAFF
TGTGCCAGCAGCTTATGGTACAGGGGCTCATTGAACACTGAAGCTTTCTTT
>-|TRBV13|-|TRBJ1-1
CASRTDTEAFF
TGTGCCAGCAGGACTGACACTGAAGCTTTCTTT
>-|TRBV11-2|-|TRBJ1-3
CASRPRGLNDWVSGNTIYF
TGTGCCAGCAGACCACGAGGTTTGAATGACTGGGTCTCTGGAAACACCATATATTTT
>-|TRBV19|-|TRBJ1-2
CASSITASGDYGYTF
TGTGCCAGTAGTATAACGGCATCCGGGGACTATGGCTACACCTTC
>-|TRBV21-1|-|TRBJ2-7
CASSDRQGRQYF
TGTGCCAGCAGCGACCGACAGGGAAGGCAGTACTTC
>-|TRBV7-8|-|TRBJ2-7
CASSLEDGSSYEQYF
TGTGCCAGCAGCTTAGAGGACGGGAGCTCCTACGAGCAGTACTTC
>few|TRBV4-2|TRBD2|TRBJ2-2
CASSHGAGGQPGGGELFF
TGTGCCAGCAGCCATGGAGCGGGGGGGCAGCCAGGGGGCGGGGAGCTGTTTTTT
>-|TRBV5-1|-|TRBJ1-3
CASSLIGGRTSGNTIYF
TGCGCCAGCAGCTTGATCGGGGGGCGTACGTCTGGAAACACCATATATTTT
>-|TRBV6-6|-|TRBJ1-1
CASSHRTENTEAFF
TGTGCCAGCAGTCACAGGACGGAGAACACTGAAGCTTTCTTT
>-|TRBV5-1|TRBD1|TRBJ2-5
CASSLSTGGAETQYF
TGCGCCAGCAGCTTATCAACAGGGGGCGCTGAGACCCAGTACTTC
>-|TRBV6-4|TRBD2|TRBJ2-3
CASSVGGRTDTQYF
TGTGCCAGCAGTGTGGGAGGGCGCACAGATACGCAGTATTTT
>few|TRBV4-1|-|TRBJ2-1
CASSRVSQYNEQFF
TGCGCCAGCAGCCGAGTGTCCCAATACAATGAGCAGTTCTTC
>-|TRBV30|-|TRBJ1-5
CAWRGAGNQPQHF
TGTGCCTGGAGGGGGGCAGGCAATCAGCCCCAGCATTTT
>-|TRBV29-1|TRBD1|TRBJ1-2
CSVGQGTGYTF
TGCAGCGTAGGACAGGGGACAGGCTACACCTTC
>-|TRBV7-6|-|TRBJ2-1
CASSGPLGGDPSYNEQFF
TGTGCCAGCAGCGGGCCTCTAGGAGGGGATCCCTCCTACAATGAGCAGTTCTTC
>-|TRBV18|-|TRBJ2-2
CASSPLEQAGELFF
TGTGCCAGCTCACCACTCGAACAGGCGGGGGAGCTGTTTTTT
>-|TRBV7-9|TRBD1|TRBJ1-2
CASSSRTGKGDYGYTF
TGTGCCAGCAGCTCCCGGACAGGGAAAGGAGACTATGGCTACACCTTC
>-|TRBV19|TRBD2|TRBJ2-7
CASSPTSMVYEQYF
TGTGCCAGTAGCCCGACTAGCATGGTCTACGAGCAGTACTTC
>-|TRBV7-3|TRBD2|TRBJ2-1
CASSRGLADYNEQFF
TGTGCCAGCAGCAGGGGACTAGCGGACTACAATGAGCAGTTCTTC
>-|TRBV5-1|TRBD2|TRBJ2-7
CASSIGGAYEQYF
TGCGCCAGCAGTATCGGGGGGGCCTACGAGCAGTACTTC
>-|TRBV19|-|TRBJ1-1
CASGATKDTEAFF
TGTGCCAGTGGGGCGACAAAGGACACTGAAGCTTTCTTT
>-|TRBV15|-|TRBJ1-4
CATSRDRGVNEKLFF
TGTGCCACCAGCAGAGACAGGGGCGTTAATGAAAAACTGTTTTTT
>once|TRBV9|-|TRBJ2-3
CASSGGNWNTDTQYF
TGTGCCAGCAGCGGAGGGAACTGGAACACAGATACGCAGTATTTT
>-|TRBV30|TRBD1|TRBJ1-4
CAWGLQGAEKLFF
TGTGCCTGGGGGCTACAGGGGGCCGAAAAACTGTTTTTT
>-|TRBV5-1|TRBD1|TRBJ1-1
CASSLNRGGNTEAFF
TGCGCCAGCAGCTTGAACAGGGGGGGGAACACTGAAGCTTTCTTT
>-|TRBV7-7|-|TRBJ1-1
CASSLTLNTEAFF
TGTGCTAGCAGCTTAACACTGAACACTGAAGCTTTCTTT
>-|TRBV5-6|-|TRBJ2-1
CASSFGSSYNEQFF
TGTGCCAGCAGCTTCGGGAGCTCCTACAATGAGCAGTTCTTC
>-|TRBV7-2|-|TRBJ1-3
CASSRLGGGLSGNTIYF
TGTGCCAGCAGCCGTTTGGGGGGGGGCCTGTCTGGAAACACCATATATTTT
>-|TRBV7-8|TRBD2|TRBJ2-1
CASSPALAGLYNEQFF
TGTGCCAGCAGCCCCGCACTAGCGGGGCTTTACAATGAGCAGTTCTTC
>once|TRBV6-1|-|TRBJ2-7
CASNHRSSYEQYF
TGTGCCAGCAACCACAGGAGCTCCTACGAGCAGTACTTC
>-|TRBV6-5|-|TRBJ2-3
CASTGVGVDTQYF
TGTGCCAGCACCGGGGTTGGGGTAGATACGCAGTATTTT
>-|TRBV4-3|-|TRBJ1-2
CASSQEGAVGGYTF
TGCGCCAGCAGCCAAGAGGGGGCCGTGGGCGGCTACACCTTC